This TCR beta chain derives from a study of T cells after yellow fever vaccination. Study context: Low-cell-number fractions underwent preparation using SMART-Seq v4 Ultra Low Input.

5'RACE template switching generated TCR cDNA, adding a universal primer site and UMIs. TCRdb reprocessed the 5' RACE reads with MiXCR, giving one entry per CDR3 protein. The table lists a few hundred thousand distinct CDR3 sequences, approximately 8% of them singletons. V was pared by 0 bases and J by 0 bases, with 10 bases between. The germline gives CDR1 MNHEY, CDR2 SVGAGI. The CDR3 is 16 residues long. This clonotype has just a few counts. The gene calls are TRBV6-5 and TRBJ2-3; D is unresolved. This sample comprised PBMCs, obtained more than 35 days after the first yellow fever vaccination. The TCR originated in a man younger than 35 who received the YFV17D yellow fever vaccine. CDR3 in DNA: TGTGCCAGCAGTTACTCAGGCCTTCCTAGCACAGATACGCAGTATTTT. This codes for CASSYSGLPSTDTQYF.